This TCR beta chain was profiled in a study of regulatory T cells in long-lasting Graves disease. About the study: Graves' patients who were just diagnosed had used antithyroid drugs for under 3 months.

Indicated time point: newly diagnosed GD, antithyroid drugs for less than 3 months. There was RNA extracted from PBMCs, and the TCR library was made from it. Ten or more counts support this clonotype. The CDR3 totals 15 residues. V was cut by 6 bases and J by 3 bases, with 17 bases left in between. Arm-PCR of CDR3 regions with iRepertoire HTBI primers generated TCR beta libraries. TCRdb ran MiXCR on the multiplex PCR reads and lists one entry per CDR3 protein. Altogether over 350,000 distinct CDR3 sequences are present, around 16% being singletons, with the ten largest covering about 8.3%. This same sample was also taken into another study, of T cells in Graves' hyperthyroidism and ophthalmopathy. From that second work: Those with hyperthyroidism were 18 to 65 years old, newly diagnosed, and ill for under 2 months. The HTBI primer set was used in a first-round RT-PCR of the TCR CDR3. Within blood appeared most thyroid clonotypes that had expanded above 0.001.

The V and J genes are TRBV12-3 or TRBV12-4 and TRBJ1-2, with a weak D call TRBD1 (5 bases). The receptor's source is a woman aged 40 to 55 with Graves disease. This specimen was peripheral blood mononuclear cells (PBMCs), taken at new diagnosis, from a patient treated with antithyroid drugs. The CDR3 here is CASRRRSGRDYGYTF. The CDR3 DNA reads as TGTGCCAGCAGGAGACGTTCTGGCAGGGACTATGGCTACACCTTC.